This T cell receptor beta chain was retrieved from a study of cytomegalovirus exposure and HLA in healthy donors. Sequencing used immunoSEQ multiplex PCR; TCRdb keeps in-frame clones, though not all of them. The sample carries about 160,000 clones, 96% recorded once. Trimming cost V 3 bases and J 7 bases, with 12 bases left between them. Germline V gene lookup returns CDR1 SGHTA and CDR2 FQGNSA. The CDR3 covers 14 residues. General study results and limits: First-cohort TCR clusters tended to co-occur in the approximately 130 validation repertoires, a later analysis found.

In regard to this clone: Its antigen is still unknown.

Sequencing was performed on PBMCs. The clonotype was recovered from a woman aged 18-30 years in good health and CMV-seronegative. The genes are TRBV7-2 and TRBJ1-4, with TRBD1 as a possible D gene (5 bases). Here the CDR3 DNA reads TGTGCCAGCAGCTTGGGAGGGGCGGGTGAAAAACTGTTTTTT. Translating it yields CASSLGGAGEKLFF.